This T cell receptor beta chain was recovered during a study of T cell changes during pregnancy in multiple sclerosis. Here immunoSEQ multiplex PCR was the method, and the copy in TCRdb shows in-frame clones only, minus some. The sample holds about 41,000 clones, around nine tenths seen once. Looked up from germline, CDR1 is MNHEY and CDR2 is SMNVEV (reference sequence). V was cut by 0 bases and J by 3 bases, with 6 bases left in between. The CDR3 spans 14 residues. This clonotype originated in a female donor with multiple sclerosis, enrolled in a pregnancy study. The rearrangement uses TRBV27 and TRBJ1-3; D remains unclear. The sample here was CD8+ T cells from peripheral blood mononuclear cells, taken in the third trimester of pregnancy. The CDR3 region is CASSLSGNGNTIYF. DNA of the CDR3: TGTGCCAGCAGTTTATCCGGGAATGGAAACACCATATATTTT.